These 25 T cell receptor beta chains were all obtained from the same sample, sequenced in a study of T cells in Graves' hyperthyroidism and ophthalmopathy. The CDR3 regions of TCR beta were amplified from RNA transcripts. HTBI primers were employed in a first-round RT-PCR of the TCR CDR3. TCRdb itself ran the multiplex PCR reads through MiXCR, one entry per CDR3 protein. The sample records around 250,000 distinct CDR3 sequences, approximately 25% being singletons. Sequenced: blood. The source of these receptors is a woman in her thirties or forties with Graves' ophthalmopathy.

This clonotype was found a few times. The V gene is TRBV28, the J gene TRBJ2-6, with D perhaps being TRBD1 or TRBD2 (5 bases each). The germline V gene has CDR1 MDHEN and CDR2 SYDVKM. The CDR3 has 15 residues. The V gene lost 7 bases and the J gene lost 4 bases, with 14 bases spanning the gap. In DNA form, the CDR3 reads TGTGCCAGCACAACCGCAGGGACCGGGGCCAACGTCCTGACTTTC. Translation gives CASTTAGTGANVLTF.

This clonotype was seen many times. The chain joins TRBV11-2 to TRBJ1-5; a weak D match, TRBD1 (6 bases). V lost 1 base and J 7 bases, leaving 14 bases between the germline ends. From germline, CDR1 is SGHAT and CDR2 FQNNGV. This CDR3 comprises 15 residues. The CDR3, as DNA: TGTGCCAGCAGCTTAGGGCAGGGGAGATGGCAGCCCCAGCATTTT. It codes for CASSLGQGRWQPQHF. Supplemented by reference TRBV11-2 and TRBJ1-5, the full variable domain reads EAGVAQSPRYKIIEKRQSVAFWCNPISGHATLYWYQQILGQGPKLLIQFQNNGVVDDSQLPKDRFSAERLKGVDSTLKIQPAKLEDSAVYLCASSLGQGRWQPQHFGDGTRLSIL.

This clonotype was counted at least ten times. This rearrangement joins TRBV5-1 to TRBJ1-1; TRBD1 is a possible D gene (6 bases). Germline CDR1 reads SGHRS; CDR2 reads YFSETQ. The CDR3 covers 15 residues. V shed 2 bases and J shed 1 base, with 12 bases lying between them. CDR3 nucleotides: TGCGCCAGCAGCTTTAAAACAGGGACGAACACTGAAGCTTTCTTT. Amino acids: CASSFKTGTNTEAFF.

At least ten counts were recorded for this clonotype. The chain employs TRBV14 and TRBJ1-1; D uncertain. The CDR3 covers 13 residues. Germline V gene data show CDR1 as SGHDN and CDR2 as FVKESK. With 6 bases removed from V and 1 base from J, the gap between germline ends came to 9 bases. CDR3: CASRPVGNTEAFF. The DNA of the CDR3 is TGTGCCAGCAGACCCGTCGGGAACACTGAAGCTTTCTTT.

The sample holds many counts of this clonotype. This chain joins TRBV7-6 and TRBJ2-2; tentative D call: TRBD2 (6 bases). Per the germline V gene, CDR1 is SGHVS and CDR2 is FNYEAQ. The CDR3 is made up of 15 amino acids. V dropped 4 bases and J dropped 4 bases, with 13 bases sitting between them. For the CDR3, the DNA is TGTGCCAGCAGCTCTTCCGGGAGTGGCACCGGGGAGCTGTTTTTT. Translation gives CASSSSGSGTGELFF.

This clonotype was counted a single time. This chain connects TRBV12-3 or TRBV12-4 to TRBJ2-7, with 11 bases fitting TRBD2. The CDR3 totals 13 residues. Trimming took 3 bases from V and 6 from J; bases not matched to a gene: 1. The CDR3 DNA follows: TGTGCCAGCAGTTTCACTAGCGGGAGCGAGCAGTACTTC. Translation gives CASSFTSGSEQYF.

There are a few counts of this clonotype. The V call is TRBV18, the J call TRBJ1-3; D gene ambiguous. With 3 bases removed from V and 0 bases from J, the gap between germline ends came to 9 bases. CDR3 length equals 15 residues. Germline CDR1 and CDR2: KGHSH and LQKENI. The CDR3 spells CASSPPNSSGNTIYF. CDR3 in DNA: TGTGCCAGCTCACCCCCTAATAGCTCTGGAAACACCATATATTTT. Together with reference TRBV18 and TRBJ1-3, the CDR3 gives the full variable domain: NAGVMQNPRHLVRRRGQEARLRCSPMKGHSHVYWYRQLPEEGLKFMVYLQKENIIDESGMPKERFSAEFPKEGPSILRIQQVVRGDSAAYFCASSPPNSSGNTIYFGEGSWLTVV.

This clonotype was found many times. The V call is TRBV28, the J call TRBJ2-5; D not resolved. Germline CDR1 and CDR2: MDHEN and SYDVKM. The CDR3 extends over 16 amino acids. V lost 7 bases and J 9 bases, leaving 27 bases between the germline ends. This CDR3 reads CASTHVLGSTSQAQYF. For the CDR3, the DNA is TGTGCCAGCACCCACGTTTTGGGGTCTACCTCTCAGGCCCAGTACTTC.

This chain uses TRBV7-2 with TRBJ1-2; D is uncertain. This CDR3 has 12 amino acids. The V gene lost 4 bases and the J gene lost 5 bases, with 8 bases spanning the gap. CDR1 and CDR2 from the germline V gene are SGHTA and FQGNSA. The CDR3 reads CASSSRLYGYTF. CDR3 coding DNA: TGTGCCAGCAGCTCCCGGCTTTATGGCTACACCTTC.

This clonotype was counted ten times or more. V gene TRBV28 combines with J gene TRBJ1-1; D is unresolved. CDR3 size: 16 residues. V dropped 5 bases and J dropped 11 bases, with 27 bases sitting between them. Germline CDR1 is MDHEN and CDR2 is SYDVKM. As DNA, the CDR3 is TGTGCCAGCAGTGCGCCTTCGGAGGGCCCGTCCCCGGGGGCTTTCTTT. Protein product: CASSAPSEGPSPGAFF.

This clonotype was observed many times. V usage is TRBV27 and J usage is TRBJ2-5; D may match TRBD1 or TRBD2 (5 bases each). This CDR3 is 15 amino acids long. Per the germline V gene, CDR1 is MNHEY and CDR2 is SMNVEV (reference sequence). The V end was cut by 5 bases, the J end by 1 base, with 14 bases between. The CDR3, as DNA: TGTGCCAGCAGTAGACCCGGGGCCCCCCAAGAGACCCAGTACTTC. It translates to CASSRPGAPQETQYF.

This clonotype was observed many times. J is TRBJ1-5 and V is TRBV28, with a possible D match to TRBD1 (6 bases). Germline V CDR1 and CDR2: MDHEN, SYDVKM. The CDR3 runs to 13 residues. The ends were cut back, 6 bases at V and 0 bases at J, with 6 bases in the middle. CDR3: CASRDSSNQPQHF. The DNA of the CDR3 is TGTGCCAGCAGGGACAGTAGCAATCAGCCCCAGCATTTT.

The chain recombines TRBV19 with TRBJ1-3; possibly TRBD1 for D (5 bases). CDR3 length: 16 amino acids. Germline V gene data show CDR1 as LNHDA and CDR2 as SQIVND (reference sequence). Trimming cost V 7 bases and J 0 bases, with 16 bases left between them. CDR3: CASTLKGRNSGNTIYF. The DNA of the CDR3 is TGTGCCAGTACCCTTAAGGGACGGAACTCTGGAAACACCATATATTTT.

At least ten counts were recorded for this clonotype. J is TRBJ2-5 and V is TRBV25-1; D remains ambiguous. CDR1 is MGHDK and CDR2 is SYGVNS in the germline V gene. V was trimmed by 7 bases and J by 4 bases, leaving 13 bases between them. The CDR3 totals 13 residues. The CDR3 is CASNTLQAETQYF. DNA for the CDR3: TGTGCCAGCAACACCTTGCAGGCAGAGACCCAGTACTTC. Full variable domain (outside the CDR3, taken from reference TRBV25-1 and TRBJ2-5): EADIYQTPRYLVIGTGKKITLECSQTMGHDKMYWYQQDPGMELHLIHYSYGVNSTEKGDLSSESTVSRIRTEHFPLTLESARPSHTSQYLCASNTLQAETQYFGPGTRLLVL.

Comments on this clonotype: A much larger clone sits a single nucleotide away, making a read error possible. V gene TRBV18 combines with J gene TRBJ2-1; 7 bases are a match to TRBD2. The CDR3 runs 16 residues. Trimming at V came to 0 bases and at J to 5 bases, leaving 7 bases not matched to a gene. Germline assignment: CDR1 KGHSH and CDR2 LQKENI. CDR3 DNA: TGTGCCAGCTCACCACCGACGGCTAGCGGAAACAATGAGCAGTTCTTC. Encoded protein: CASSPPTASGNNEQFF.

This clonotype was counted between two and nine times. Here the CDR3 DNA reads TGTGCCAGCAGCCGAATCTTAGGCGAGCAGTACTTC. It yields the protein CASSRILGEQYF. The gene calls are TRBV7-8 and TRBJ2-7; D ambiguous. Trimming removed 5 bases at V and 6 bases at J, with 11 bases between. Germline CDR1 is SGHVS and CDR2 is FQNEAQ. The CDR3 loop spans 12 amino acids.

The chain employs TRBV7-8 and TRBJ2-3, with D possibly being TRBD2 (5 bases). Germline assignment: CDR1 SGHVS and CDR2 FQNEAQ. The V end was cut by 4 bases, the J end by 6 bases, with 14 bases between. The CDR3 extends over 14 amino acids. CDR3 sequence: CASSSEVPPDTQYF. The CDR3 DNA follows: TGTGCCAGCAGCTCGGAGGTTCCCCCCGATACGCAGTATTTT.

This clonotype was seen ten or more times. The rearrangement uses TRBV15 and TRBJ2-2, with 9 bases fitting TRBD1. The germline CDR1 and CDR2 sequences are LNHNV and YYDKDF (reference sequence). The CDR3 is 17 residues long. The trim removed 4 bases at V and 4 bases at J, leaving 10 bases unmatched. CDR3 loop: CATSTGQGPYGTGELFF. In DNA form, the CDR3 reads TGTGCCACCAGCACAGGACAGGGGCCCTACGGCACCGGGGAGCTGTTTTTT.

This chain links TRBV24-1 with TRBJ2-5; possibly TRBD1 for D (7 bases). The length of the CDR3 is 16 residues. Trimming took 2 bases from V and 4 from J, leaving 16 bases between them. Germline-derived CDR1 and CDR2 are KGHDR and SFDVKD. CDR3 protein: CATSDSRGAARETQYF. The CDR3 DNA sequence: TGTGCCACCAGTGATTCCAGGGGGGCAGCTAGAGAGACCCAGTACTTC.

This clonotype was seen repeatedly, ten times or more. This chain uses TRBV27 with TRBJ1-5; D is possibly TRBD1 (5 bases). This CDR3 contains 14 residues. CDR1 is MNHEY, CDR2 SMNVEV, per germline (reference sequence). V was shortened by 3 bases and J by 2 bases, with 8 bases between the two germline ends. This CDR3 reads CASSFQGGNQPQHF. The CDR3 nucleotides read TGTGCCAGCAGTTTTCAGGGTGGCAATCAGCCCCAGCATTTT.

This clonotype was seen at least ten times. CDR3 amino acids: CASTPPPLAGGRGQETQYF. The CDR3 DNA follows: TGTGCCAGCACTCCACCCCCCCTAGCGGGAGGGAGAGGTCAAGAGACCCAGTACTTC. J is TRBJ2-5 and V is TRBV6-2 or TRBV6-3; 12 bases agree with TRBD2. This CDR3 comprises 19 residues. The germline gives CDR1 MNHEY, CDR2 SVGEGT. The trim removed 7 bases at V and 2 bases at J, leaving 17 bases unmatched.

This clonotype showed up many times. The J gene is TRBJ1-5, the V gene TRBV28; no clear D gene. Looked up from germline, CDR1 is MDHEN and CDR2 is SYDVKM. The V and J ends lost 8 bases and 5 bases respectively, with 13 bases between them. The CDR3 has 13 amino acids. In DNA, the CDR3 is TGTGCCAGCCTATCGATGCGGGATCAGCCCCAGCATTTT. It specifies CASLSMRDQPQHF. Full variable domain (remainder filled in from reference TRBV28 and TRBJ1-5): DVKVTQSSRYLVKRTGEKVFLECVQDMDHENMFWYRQDPGLGLRLIYFSYDVKMKEKGDIPEGYSVSREKKERFSLILESASTNQTSMYLCASLSMRDQPQHFGDGTRLSIL.

This clonotype has just a few counts. The chain carries TRBV27 and TRBJ2-7; D is unclear. The germline gives CDR1 MNHEY, CDR2 SMNVEV (reference sequence). This CDR3 is built from 12 residues. The V gene lost 7 bases and the J gene lost 3 bases, with 10 bases spanning the gap. CDR3 coding DNA: TGTGCCAGCACACATAGGAGCTACGAGCAGTACTTC. Amino acid sequence: CASTHRSYEQYF.

This clonotype showed up just a few times. The germline gene is not matched at one end of the junction; a read error may be the cause. CDR3 DNA: TGCGGTGCTAGGCCCTATACCGCGACAGGGGGTTCCACTGAAGCTTTCTTT. As protein: CGARPYTATGGSTEAFF. V is TRBV20-1 and J is TRBJ1-1; 9 bases are a match to TRBD1. Per germline, CDR1 DFQATT and CDR2 SNEGSKA (reference sequence). The CDR3 is 17 residues long.

J is TRBJ1-1 and V is TRBV6-5, with 7 bases aligning to TRBD1. V lost 0 bases, J lost 5 bases, and 6 bases stayed unmatched. Germline V gene data show CDR1 as MNHEY and CDR2 as SVGAGI. The CDR3 contains 15 residues. The CDR3 nucleotides are TGTGCCAGCAGTTACTCGCCAGGGGGGAGAACTGAAGCTTTCTTT. Its protein product is CASSYSPGGRTEAFF.